Presented here are 9 T cell receptor beta chains from one specimen sequenced in a study of T cells in Graves' hyperthyroidism and ophthalmopathy. There were TCR beta CDR3 regions amplified from RNA transcripts. In the first-round RT-PCR of the TCR CDR3, the HTBI primer set was used. TCRdb itself ran the multiplex PCR reads through MiXCR, one entry per CDR3 protein. The top ten hold roughly 8.3% of the sample, which has hundreds of thousands of distinct CDR3 sequences, 38% seen once. The specimen was blood. These TCRs come from a man aged 18 to 29 with Graves' hyperthyroidism.

This clonotype has only a few counts. This chain uses TRBV7-9 with TRBJ2-7, with D hard to call. Germline-derived CDR1 and CDR2 are SEHNR and FQNEAQ (reference sequence). This CDR3 has 16 residues. V was trimmed by 1 base and J by 5 bases, leaving 18 bases between them. CDR3 DNA sequence: TGTGCCAGCAGCTTAGGGCACCTCGACGTGGGGAACGAGCAGTACTTC. Its protein product is CASSLGHLDVGNEQYF.

This chain links TRBV29-1 with TRBJ2-7, with D possibly being TRBD1 (5 bases). Trimming stripped 4 bases from V and 6 bases from J, with 10 bases between. Germline CDR1 SQVTM, CDR2 ANQGSEA. The CDR3 consists of 11 residues. DNA for the CDR3: TGCAGCGTTGGGTCTGGGGCCGAGCAGTACTTC. It translates to CSVGSGAEQYF.

This clonotype was observed a few times. This chain joins TRBV19 and TRBJ1-1; D not resolved. With 0 bases removed from V and 0 bases from J, the gap between germline ends came to 5 bases. CDR1 and CDR2 (germline): LNHDA, SQIVND (reference sequence). CDR3 length equals 14 residues. The CDR3 protein is CASSIEGMNTEAFF. Written as DNA, the CDR3 is TGTGCCAGTAGTATAGAGGGGATGAACACTGAAGCTTTCTTT.

This clonotype has a count of ten or more. This rearrangement joins TRBV7-6 to TRBJ2-7, with TRBD1 matching 7 bases. This CDR3 spans 15 amino acids. The ends lost 0 bases at V and 3 bases at J; junction bases unmatched: 5. Per the germline V gene, CDR1 is SGHVS and CDR2 is FNYEAQ. The CDR3 DNA is TGTGCCAGCAGCTTAGCGTCGGGACAGCTCTACGAGCAGTACTTC. It yields the protein CASSLASGQLYEQYF.

The sample holds many counts of this clonotype. This chain uses TRBV4-1 with TRBJ2-7, with D perhaps matching TRBD1 (5 bases). Germline V gives CDR1 MGHRA, CDR2 YSYEKL. The CDR3 loop spans 13 amino acids. V was clipped by 4 bases and J by 5 bases, with 12 bases between them. The CDR3 bases are TGCGCCAGCAGCCCCCAAGGGGCACACGAGCAGTACTTC. This translates into CASSPQGAHEQYF.

This clonotype was found once. The J gene is TRBJ1-5, the V gene TRBV4-1; D perhaps matches TRBD1 (6 bases). Germline V gives CDR1 MGHRA, CDR2 YSYEKL. There are 15 residues in the CDR3. Trimming shortened V by 1 base and J by 5 bases, and 12 bases separated the two germline ends. The CDR3 DNA follows: TGCGCCAGCAGCCAAGGCCTACAGGGAGATCAGCCCCAGCATTTT. This sequence encodes CASSQGLQGDQPQHF.

The gene calls are TRBV2 and TRBJ1-1; TRBD1 might be the D (6 bases). The CDR3 is 15 amino acids. Trimming removed 3 bases at V and 1 base at J, with 12 bases between. Germline V gene data show CDR1 as SNHLY and CDR2 as FYNNEI. The CDR3 reads CASSDGGATNTEAFF. The CDR3 DNA sequence: TGTGCCAGCAGTGATGGGGGGGCCACGAACACTGAAGCTTTCTTT. The full variable domain, rest sourced from reference TRBV2 and TRBJ1-1, is EPEVTQTPSHQVTQMGQEVILRCVPISNHLYFYWYRQILGQKVEFLVSFYNNEISEKSEIFDDQFSVERPDGSNFTLKIRSTKLEDSAMYFCASSDGGATNTEAFFGQGTRLTVV.

This clonotype was seen more than once but under ten times. V gene TRBV9 combines with J gene TRBJ1-1; D is perhaps TRBD1 (5 bases). The CDR3 loop spans 14 amino acids. The V end was cut by 0 bases, the J end by 11 bases, with 17 bases between. The germline V gene has CDR1 SGDLS and CDR2 YYNGEE. This CDR3 is CASSVGVGGGTAFF. Written as DNA, the CDR3 is TGTGCCAGCAGCGTAGGGGTGGGCGGGGGAACTGCTTTCTTT.

This clonotype has at least ten counts. The V and J genes are TRBV2 and TRBJ2-7; D perhaps matches TRBD2 (6 bases). The CDR3 runs to 15 residues. The germline gives CDR1 SNHLY, CDR2 FYNNEI. V was shortened by 2 bases and J by 2 bases, with 13 bases between the two germline ends. CDR3 coding DNA: TGTGCCAGCAGTGAACATGGGGGGTTTGCCTACGAGCAGTACTTC. It specifies CASSEHGGFAYEQYF.